The 29 T cell receptor beta chains given below trace back to one sample, sequenced in a study of T cell repertoires in ileal Crohn's disease. TCRdb keeps only in-frame clones here, not all; method: immunoSEQ multiplex PCR. The repertoire holds 4,500 to 7,000 clones, with approximately 80% as singletons. This sample's time point: inflamed ileum from the surgical specimen. Source material: ileal tissue. The source of these receptors is an adult with Crohn's disease.

This chain links TRBV5-1 with TRBJ1-2; TRBD1 agrees at 8 bases. The germline V gene encodes CDR1 SGHRS and CDR2 YFSETQ. With 3 bases clipped from V and 0 bases from J, the junction kept 7 bases outside the gene matches. CDR3 size: 16 residues. In DNA, the CDR3 is TGCGCCAGCAGCTCTGGACAGGGACTAGCTAACTATGGCTACACCTTC. Encoded protein: CASSSGQGLANYGYTF. The full variable domain, with the rest looked up from reference TRBV5-1 and TRBJ1-2, is KAGVTQTPRYLIKTRGQQVTLSCSPISGHRSVSWYQQTPGQGLQFLFEYFSETQRNKGNFPGRFSGRQFSNSRSEMNVSTLELGDSALYLCASSSGQGLANYGYTFGSGTRLTVV.

V and J are TRBV19 and TRBJ2-1; no definite D call. The V gene's germline CDR1 is LNHDA and CDR2 SQIVND (reference sequence). V lost 3 bases and J 6 bases, leaving 9 bases between the germline ends. This CDR3 has 13 residues. The CDR3 loop reads CASSISARNEQFF. The CDR3 DNA reads as TGTGCCAGTAGTATCTCAGCTCGCAATGAGCAGTTCTTC.

The J gene is TRBJ1-4, the V gene TRBV5-4; the D is unclear. Germline-derived CDR1 and CDR2 are SGHNT and YYREEE (reference sequence). The CDR3 covers 14 residues. Deletions cut 0 bases from V and 6 bases from J, with 9 bases between. CDR3 sequence reads: CASSLVGDYEKLFF. DNA for the CDR3: TGTGCCAGCAGCTTGGTTGGGGATTATGAAAAACTGTTTTTT.

The chain couples TRBV19 to TRBJ2-7; 8 bases map to TRBD1. The J segment lost 4 bases and the V segment lost 8 bases, leaving 16 bases of the junction unmatched. CDR1 LNHDA and CDR2 SQIVND come from the germline V gene (reference sequence). The CDR3 covers 16 residues. The CDR3, as DNA: TGTGCCAGTTCGGGACAGGCGATAGGGGGAAGATACGAGCAGTACTTC. Translation gives CASSGQAIGGRYEQYF.

The sample holds a few counts of this clone. The V call is TRBV6-1, the J call TRBJ2-2, with D unclear. The CDR3 is 12 amino acids. V lost 2 bases to trimming and J lost 6 bases, with 4 bases between them. Germline V gene data show CDR1 as MNHNS and CDR2 as SASEGT. Here the CDR3 DNA reads TGTGCCAGCAGTGAATCCGCCGGGGAGCTGTTTTTT. Its translation is CASSESAGELFF.

Here the CDR3 reads CASSLRDTSNYGYTF. In nucleotides, the CDR3 is TGTGCCAGCAGCTTGCGGGACACATCTAACTATGGCTACACCTTC. V and J are TRBV7-9 and TRBJ1-2; TRBD1 is a possible D gene (6 bases). The ends were cut back, 3 bases at V and 0 bases at J, with 11 bases in the middle. Germline V lookup: CDR1 SEHNR, CDR2 FQNEAQ (reference sequence). CDR3 length: 15 residues. The full variable domain, its missing parts supplied by reference TRBV7-9 and TRBJ1-2, is DTGVSQNPRHKITKRGQNVTFRCDPISEHNRLYWYRQTLGQGPEFLTYFQNEAQLEKSRLLSDRFSAERPKGSFSTLEIQRTEQGDSAMYLCASSLRDTSNYGYTFGSGTRLTVV.

The chain recombines TRBV7-8 with TRBJ1-3, with 7 bases that match TRBD1. The germline CDR1 and CDR2 sequences are SGHVS and FQNEAQ. The CDR3 is 15 amino acids. J was trimmed by 3 bases and V by 7 bases; bases with no gene match: 9. The CDR3 protein is CASTAGGGYGNTIYF. CDR3 nucleotide sequence: TGTGCCAGCACGGCAGGGGGGGGTTATGGAAACACCATATATTTT. Full variable domain (outside the CDR3, taken from reference TRBV7-8 and TRBJ1-3): GAGVSQSPRYKVAKRGQDVALRCDPISGHVSLFWYQQALGQGPEFLTYFQNEAQLDKSGLPSDRFFAERPEGSVSTLKIQRTQQEDSAVYLCASTAGGGYGNTIYFGEGSWLTVV.

The rearrangement links TRBV7-2 to TRBJ1-2; tentative D call: TRBD1 (5 bases). The V gene lost 9 bases and the J gene lost 7 bases, with 18 bases spanning the gap. The CDR3 length is 13 residues. Germline CDR1 SGHTA, CDR2 FQGNSA. The CDR3 DNA reads as TGTGCCAGTACCCGGACACGGGAGTCTGGCTACACCTTC. As protein: CASTRTRESGYTF. The full variable domain, completed using reference TRBV7-2 and TRBJ1-2, is GAGVSQSPSNKVTEKGKDVELRCDPISGHTALYWYRQSLGQGLEFLIYFQGNSAPDKSGLPSDRFSAERTGGSVSTLTIQRTQQEDSAVYLCASTRTRESGYTFGSGTRLTVV.

This chain joins TRBV19 and TRBJ1-1; 7 bases align to TRBD1. CDR3 length: 13 residues. V shed 1 base, J shed 5 bases, and the junction held 1 base outside the gene matches. Germline V CDR1 and CDR2: LNHDA, SQIVND (reference sequence). This CDR3 reads CASSIGRGTEAFF. The CDR3 DNA follows: TGTGCCAGTAGTATAGGCAGGGGGACTGAAGCTTTCTTT.

This rearrangement joins TRBV28 to TRBJ2-6, with D possibly being TRBD2 (6 bases). Trimming stripped 3 bases from V and 1 base from J, with 7 bases between. The CDR3 has 15 residues. The germline V gene has CDR1 MDHEN and CDR2 SYDVKM. For the CDR3, the DNA is TGTGCCAGCAGTTTTGGGGGGTCTGGGGCCAACGTCCTGACTTTC. It encodes CASSFGGSGANVLTF.

The CDR3, as DNA: TGTGCCAGCAGGACGGGGCAGAACACCGGGGAGCTGTTTTTT. Its translation is CASRTGQNTGELFF. The rearrangement uses TRBV7-6 and TRBJ2-2, with D possibly being TRBD1 or TRBD2 (5 bases each). The germline V gene has CDR1 SGHVS and CDR2 FNYEAQ. V lost 6 bases and J 1 base, leaving 9 bases between the germline ends. This CDR3 comprises 14 residues.

The chain is built from TRBV4-1 and TRBJ2-1; either TRBD1 or TRBD2 may supply D (7 bases each). The CDR3 totals 17 residues. Per the germline V gene, CDR1 is MGHRA and CDR2 is YSYEKL. Deletions cut 0 bases from V and 5 bases from J, with 17 bases between. The CDR3 is CASSQDIHRGGHNEQFF. CDR3 nucleotides: TGCGCCAGCAGCCAAGATATCCACAGGGGAGGGCACAATGAGCAGTTCTTC.

V usage is TRBV18 and J usage is TRBJ2-7, with TRBD2 matching over 8 bases. In germline, CDR1 is KGHSH, CDR2 LQKENI. This CDR3 spans 13 amino acids. Germline trimming cut 6 bases from V and 5 bases from J; bases unmatched to any gene: 6. CDR3 in DNA: TGTGCCAGCTCCCCGGGGGGGAAAAACGAGCAGTACTTC. This translates into CASSPGGKNEQYF.

The chain joins TRBV6-1 to TRBJ2-5; D is undetermined. The length of the CDR3 is 12 residues. Germline values: CDR1 MNHNS, CDR2 SASEGT. Trimming left V 7 bases short and J 0 bases short, with 6 bases between. The CDR3 spells CASTEYQETQYF. CDR3 in DNA: TGTGCCAGCACAGAGTACCAAGAGACCCAGTACTTC.

V usage is TRBV7-2 and J usage is TRBJ2-6; tentatively, D is TRBD2 (5 bases). Trimming stripped 3 bases from V and 4 bases from J, with 10 bases between. The CDR3 contains 15 residues. Germline V CDR1 and CDR2: SGHTA, FQGNSA. As DNA, the CDR3 is TGTGCCAGCAGCTTCCCGGGGTCAGGGGCCAACGTCCTGACTTTC. Protein product: CASSFPGSGANVLTF.

The chain uses TRBV12-5 and TRBJ1-2; 9 bases map to TRBD1. The CDR3 extends over 16 amino acids. CDR1 is LGHNT, CDR2 FRNRAP, per germline. V shed 4 bases and J 1 base; nucleotides not matched to a gene: 7. The CDR3 here is CASGSRDRALNYGYTF. CDR3 nucleotides: TGTGCTAGTGGTTCGAGGGACAGGGCGCTTAACTATGGCTACACCTTC.

This chain uses TRBV16 with TRBJ1-1; D might be TRBD1 (5 bases). The CDR3 runs to 15 residues. Germline-derived CDR1 and CDR2 are KGHSY and FQNENV. V lost 0 bases and J lost 4, with 12 bases in between. This CDR3 reads CASSQSTGLGTEAFF. The DNA for the CDR3 is TGTGCCAGCAGCCAATCAACGGGGCTCGGCACTGAAGCTTTCTTT.

The sample holds a few counts of this clone. V and J are TRBV28 and TRBJ1-6; 7 bases line up with TRBD1. CDR1 MDHEN and CDR2 SYDVKM come from the germline V gene. The length of the CDR3 is 15 residues. V was pared by 6 bases and J by 9 bases, with 11 bases of the junction left unmatched. The CDR3 is CASRLRGGGSSPLHF. The CDR3 region has the DNA TGTGCCAGCAGACTTCGAGGAGGGGGCAGTTCACCCCTCCACTTT.

The chain couples TRBV7-9 to TRBJ2-3, with D uncertain. CDR1 and CDR2 (germline): SEHNR, FQNEAQ (reference sequence). The V end was cut by 2 bases, the J end by 6 bases, with 6 bases between. There are 12 residues in the CDR3. The CDR3 DNA sequence: TGTGCCAGCAGCTTAAATTCGGATACGCAGTATTTT. It is translated as CASSLNSDTQYF.

This chain links TRBV7-6 with TRBJ2-2; D uncertain. CDR3 length: 14 amino acids. Per germline, CDR1 SGHVS and CDR2 FNYEAQ. V was trimmed by 6 bases and J by 1 base, leaving 9 bases between them. The chain's CDR3 is CASRFGQNTGELFF. CDR3 bases: TGTGCCAGCAGGTTTGGGCAGAACACCGGGGAGCTGTTTTTT.

The chain is built from TRBV18 and TRBJ1-1; 7 positions match TRBD1. The germline V gene has CDR1 KGHSH and CDR2 LQKENI. Trimming removed 3 bases from V and 3 bases from J; junction bases left unmatched: 7. The CDR3 sequence is 15 residues long. The CDR3, as DNA: TGTGCCAGCTCACCCCGAGACAGGGTTGACACTGAAGCTTTCTTT. Protein: CASSPRDRVDTEAFF.

The chain has TRBV19 and TRBJ2-3, with D maybe TRBD2 (6 bases). The CDR3 consists of 17 residues. V lost 5 bases, J lost 3 bases, and 21 bases lay in between. The germline V gene has CDR1 LNHDA and CDR2 SQIVND (reference sequence). DNA of the CDR3: TGTGCCAGTAGTCCGCCCCGGAGGGGCAGGTCGACAGATACGCAGTATTTT. This sequence encodes CASSPPRRGRSTDTQYF.

The rearrangement uses TRBV7-9 and TRBJ1-2, with D hard to call. This CDR3 is built from 13 residues. Germline CDR1 is SEHNR and CDR2 is FQNEAQ (reference sequence). The V end was cut by 2 bases, the J end by 7 bases, with 11 bases between. The CDR3 protein is CASSLSGVSGYTF. The CDR3 region has the DNA TGTGCCAGCAGCTTAAGCGGGGTATCTGGCTACACCTTC.

This clone occurred once. The chain combines TRBV6-5 with TRBJ2-7; 8 nucleotides match TRBD1. This CDR3 contains 14 residues. CDR1 is MNHEY, CDR2 SVGAGI, per germline. J lost 0 bases, V lost 6 bases, and 4 bases had no gene match. The chain's CDR3 is CASSRTGLSYEQYF. The CDR3 DNA sequence: TGTGCCAGCAGCCGGACAGGGCTCTCCTACGAGCAGTACTTC.

This clone is medium-sized by share. J is TRBJ1-2 and V is TRBV6-4, with 8 bases that match TRBD1. With V trimmed by 3 bases and J by 8 bases, 5 bases remained unmatched. Germline-derived CDR1 and CDR2 are MRHNA and SNTAGT. The CDR3 covers 13 residues. The CDR3 sequence is CASSESGGRGYTF. The CDR3, as DNA: TGTGCCAGCAGTGAATCAGGGGGCCGGGGCTACACCTTC.

V gene TRBV5-4 combines with J gene TRBJ1-2; 12 bases align to TRBD1. CDR3 length equals 16 residues. The germline gives CDR1 SGHNT, CDR2 YYREEE (reference sequence). Trimming at V came to 4 bases and at J to 8 bases, leaving 12 bases not matched to a gene. The CDR3 DNA is TGTGCCAGCAGCCCTGGGACAGGGGGCTCGATTGGCGGCTACACCTTC. Its translation is CASSPGTGGSIGGYTF.

The V and J genes are TRBV7-2 and TRBJ2-7; D is ambiguous. CDR3 length: 13 amino acids. Trimming pared 1 base from V and 0 bases from J, leaving 4 bases between. Germline values: CDR1 SGHTA, CDR2 FQGNSA. This chain's CDR3 is CASSLGPSYEQYF. CDR3 coding DNA: TGTGCCAGCAGCTTAGGTCCCTCCTACGAGCAGTACTTC.

The CDR3 DNA follows: TGTGCCAGCAGCCGGACTAGCGGGTTTACCTACAATGAGCAGTTCTTC. Its protein is CASSRTSGFTYNEQFF. This chain joins TRBV5-4 and TRBJ2-1; 11 bases fit TRBD2. The CDR3 totals 16 residues. Germline loops: CDR1 SGHNT, CDR2 YYREEE (reference sequence). V dropped 4 bases and J dropped 2; count of bases not matched to a gene: 5.

This rearrangement joins TRBV7-8 to TRBJ1-4; 8 nucleotides agree with TRBD1. The CDR3 totals 16 residues. In germline, CDR1 is SGHVS, CDR2 FQNEAQ. V shed 5 bases and J 0 bases; nucleotides not matched to a gene: 5. The CDR3 reads CASSRQGHATNEKLFF. The CDR3 DNA follows: TGTGCCAGCAGCCGACAGGGGCACGCAACTAATGAAAAACTGTTTTTT.